A selection of T cell receptor beta chains follows, all from one sample in a study of T-cell reconstitution after alpha-beta-depleted transplantation in children. TCRdb reprocessed the PCR reads with MiXCR, giving one entry per CDR3 protein. The sample has about 120,000 distinct CDR3 sequences; around 23% are singletons. The sequencing used PBMCs, mostly from graft donor cells, collected 180 days after TCRalphabeta/CD19-depleted stem cell transplant. These receptors came from a male patient between 2 and 15 years old who had a stem cell transplant for chronic granulomatous disease, so the T cells may come from the graft donor. Each CDR3 is given with its conserved first and last residue. Each record gives: CDR3 DNA, CDR3 protein, V gene, clone size, D gene, J gene. A D gene is named only where the DNA matches it firmly. Clone sizes are given selectively: once, few, many, or a class where the clone is expanded.

CDR3nt: TGCGCCAGCAGCTTCGGGACTAGCGGGAGGGCCAACACAGATACGCAGTATTTT; CDR3aa: CASSFGTSGRANTDTQYF; v_gene: TRBV5-1; abundance: .; d_gene: TRBD2; j_gene: TRBJ2-3
CDR3nt: TGTGCCAGCAGCTTACCGCGACTAGGGAGGCAAGGGACCCAGTACTTC; CDR3aa: CASSLPRLGRQGTQYF; v_gene: TRBV7-8; abundance: few; d_gene: .; j_gene: TRBJ2-5
CDR3nt: TGCAGTGCTGATGGTCAGCGGGGGGCCGGCACAGATACGCAGTATTTT; CDR3aa: CSADGQRGAGTDTQYF; v_gene: TRBV20-1; abundance: few; d_gene: TRBD2; j_gene: TRBJ2-3
CDR3nt: TGCAGCCACAGACCGGCTAGCTGGCACGAGCAGTACTTC; CDR3aa: CSHRPASWHEQYF; v_gene: TRBV20-1; abundance: few; d_gene: .; j_gene: TRBJ2-7
CDR3nt: TGCGCCAGCAGCGCCCTTTCAGGGCCCGCTAACTCTGAAGCTTTCTTT; CDR3aa: CASSALSGPANSEAFF; v_gene: TRBV5-1; abundance: many; d_gene: .; j_gene: TRBJ1-1
CDR3nt: TGCGCCAGCAGCTTGGCCCGCACTAGCGGCACAGATACGCAGTATTTT; CDR3aa: CASSLARTSGTDTQYF; v_gene: TRBV5-1; abundance: .; d_gene: TRBD2; j_gene: TRBJ2-3
CDR3nt: TGTGCCAGCAGGGAAGACAACGGGGAGCTGTTTTTT; CDR3aa: CASREDNGELFF; v_gene: TRBV2; abundance: .; d_gene: .; j_gene: TRBJ2-2
CDR3nt: TGTGCCAGCCTCAACCGGGACGGGAAAAACATTCAGTACTTC; CDR3aa: CASLNRDGKNIQYF; v_gene: TRBV11-2; abundance: .; d_gene: .; j_gene: TRBJ2-4
CDR3nt: TGTGCCAGTAGTATACAGGGTCAATTTGTCAATGAGCAGTTCTTC; CDR3aa: CASSIQGQFVNEQFF; v_gene: TRBV19; abundance: many; d_gene: .; j_gene: TRBJ2-1
CDR3nt: TGTGCCAGCAGTTACATGGCCCGAACCCAAGAGACCCAGTACTTC; CDR3aa: CASSYMARTQETQYF; v_gene: TRBV6-5; abundance: many; d_gene: .; j_gene: TRBJ2-5
CDR3nt: TGTGCCAGCAGCTTCCCGGGCTGGTACCAAGAGACCCAGTACTTC; CDR3aa: CASSFPGWYQETQYF; v_gene: TRBV5-6; abundance: .; d_gene: .; j_gene: TRBJ2-5
CDR3nt: TGTGCCAGCAGCTCCCGACAGGGGTCCTACGAGCAGTACTTC; CDR3aa: CASSSRQGSYEQYF; v_gene: TRBV7-9; abundance: few; d_gene: TRBD1; j_gene: TRBJ2-7
CDR3nt: TGCAGCGTTGCGGGCTCCAAGACTAGCCCCCCAGAGACCCAGTACTTC; CDR3aa: CSVAGSKTSPPETQYF; v_gene: TRBV29-1; abundance: many; d_gene: TRBD2; j_gene: TRBJ2-5
CDR3nt: TGCAGCGCCACGGGACAGGGTTCCTACGAGCAGTACTTC; CDR3aa: CSATGQGSYEQYF; v_gene: TRBV29-1; abundance: .; d_gene: TRBD1; j_gene: TRBJ2-7
CDR3nt: TGCGCCAGCAGCGCATTCGCGACCAATACGCAGTATTTT; CDR3aa: CASSAFATNTQYF; v_gene: TRBV5-1; abundance: .; d_gene: .; j_gene: TRBJ2-3
CDR3nt: TGTGCCAGCAGCTTGGGACAGGGGGTGTTTAATGAGCAGTTCTTC; CDR3aa: CASSLGQGVFNEQFF; v_gene: TRBV5-5; abundance: few; d_gene: TRBD1; j_gene: TRBJ2-1
CDR3nt: TGCAGTGCTAGGAGCTTCTGGACAGGGACCTACGAGCAGTACTTC; CDR3aa: CSARSFWTGTYEQYF; v_gene: TRBV20-1; abundance: many; d_gene: TRBD1; j_gene: TRBJ2-7
CDR3nt: TGTGCCAGCAGCTTAGTAGTATATGATACGCAGTATTTT; CDR3aa: CASSLVVYDTQYF; v_gene: TRBV7-2; abundance: .; d_gene: .; j_gene: TRBJ2-3
CDR3nt: TGTGCCAGCAGCCCATGGGGGGGATTAGACACAGATACGCAGTATTTT; CDR3aa: CASSPWGGLDTDTQYF; v_gene: TRBV7-2; abundance: .; d_gene: TRBD2; j_gene: TRBJ2-3
CDR3nt: TGTGCCAGCAGTTACGGCGCTGGGACAGGGTACACCGGGGAGCTGTTTTTT; CDR3aa: CASSYGAGTGYTGELFF; v_gene: TRBV6-5; abundance: .; d_gene: TRBD1; j_gene: TRBJ2-2
CDR3nt: TGTGCCAGCTCCGACAGCTCGACCTACGAGCAGTACTTC; CDR3aa: CASSDSSTYEQYF; v_gene: TRBV18; abundance: .; d_gene: .; j_gene: TRBJ2-7
CDR3nt: TGCGCCAGCAGCTTGTCGGGGGACGAGCAGTACTTC; CDR3aa: CASSLSGDEQYF; v_gene: TRBV5-1; abundance: many; d_gene: .; j_gene: TRBJ2-7
CDR3nt: TGTGCCAGCAGTCCGCCGATAATTCGGGGATCCTACGAGCAGTACTTC; CDR3aa: CASSPPIIRGSYEQYF; v_gene: TRBV12-3/TRBV12-4; abundance: .; d_gene: .; j_gene: TRBJ2-7
CDR3nt: TGCGCCAGCAGCTTCCGGGAGAGCTCCTACAATGAGCAGTTCTTC; CDR3aa: CASSFRESSYNEQFF; v_gene: TRBV5-1; abundance: many; d_gene: .; j_gene: TRBJ2-1
CDR3nt: TGCAGTGCTAGCGAGAGGAACCCCGCCCAAGGGACCCAGTACTTC; CDR3aa: CSASERNPAQGTQYF; v_gene: TRBV20-1; abundance: .; d_gene: .; j_gene: TRBJ2-5
CDR3nt: TGCAGTGCTCCCGGGACAATTTTCGTCGCAGATACGCAGTATTTT; CDR3aa: CSAPGTIFVADTQYF; v_gene: TRBV20-1; abundance: .; d_gene: .; j_gene: TRBJ2-3
CDR3nt: TGCAGTGCTAGAGGGAGAAGTGAATACGAGCAGTACTTC; CDR3aa: CSARGRSEYEQYF; v_gene: TRBV20-1; abundance: many; d_gene: .; j_gene: TRBJ2-7
CDR3nt: TGTGCCAGCAGTTTAGGAAGGGACTACACAGATACGCAGTATTTT; CDR3aa: CASSLGRDYTDTQYF; v_gene: TRBV12-3/TRBV12-4; abundance: many; d_gene: TRBD2; j_gene: TRBJ2-3
CDR3nt: TGCAGTGCTAGGGGCAGGACAGGAGGTGAAAAACTGTTTTTT; CDR3aa: CSARGRTGGEKLFF; v_gene: TRBV20-1; abundance: many; d_gene: TRBD1; j_gene: TRBJ1-4
CDR3nt: TGCAGTGCTAGAGTTTTGAGAGGGGGCGACGCCGGGGAGCTGTTTTTT; CDR3aa: CSARVLRGGDAGELFF; v_gene: TRBV20-1; abundance: .; d_gene: TRBD1; j_gene: TRBJ2-2
CDR3nt: TGCGCCAGCTTTAGCGGGGGCCGCACAGATACGCAGTATTTT; CDR3aa: CASFSGGRTDTQYF; v_gene: TRBV5-1; abundance: many; d_gene: TRBD2; j_gene: TRBJ2-3
CDR3nt: TGTGCCAGCAGCTTAGGACGTGGGTCTGGGGCCAACGTCCTGACTTTC; CDR3aa: CASSLGRGSGANVLTF; v_gene: TRBV7-7; abundance: few; d_gene: .; j_gene: TRBJ2-6
CDR3nt: TGCAGCGTTGACCTAACGGACAGGGGGTACGAGCAGTACTTC; CDR3aa: CSVDLTDRGYEQYF; v_gene: TRBV29-1; abundance: few; d_gene: TRBD1; j_gene: TRBJ2-7
CDR3nt: TGCGCCAGCAGCTTCGACACAACTAATGAAAAACTGTTTTTT; CDR3aa: CASSFDTTNEKLFF; v_gene: TRBV5-1; abundance: many; d_gene: .; j_gene: TRBJ1-4
CDR3nt: TGCAGTCCGGAAGGGGGTAGCGGGGGGGCCACCGGGGAGCTGTTTTTT; CDR3aa: CSPEGGSGGATGELFF; v_gene: TRBV20-1; abundance: many; d_gene: TRBD2; j_gene: TRBJ2-2
CDR3nt: TGCAGTGCTGGAGTGAGCGTCCAAGAGACCCAGTACTTC; CDR3aa: CSAGVSVQETQYF; v_gene: TRBV20-1; abundance: many; d_gene: .; j_gene: TRBJ2-5
CDR3nt: TGTGCCAGCAGCGTCCCTACTAGCGGGGGTATAACCGGGGAGCTGTTTTTT; CDR3aa: CASSVPTSGGITGELFF; v_gene: TRBV6-1; abundance: .; d_gene: TRBD2; j_gene: TRBJ2-2
CDR3nt: TGTGCCAGCAGCTCCCAGGGTTCGCCTAATGAAAAACTGTTTTTT; CDR3aa: CASSSQGSPNEKLFF; v_gene: TRBV5-6; abundance: .; d_gene: .; j_gene: TRBJ1-4